The clone carrying this T cell receptor beta chain was seen only a few times. Individuals selected for sequencing had exhibited CD8+CD57+ cell expansion on flow cytometry. Every patient had severe acquired aplastic anemia. Genomic DNA was employed as the template in profiling TCR beta VDJ and CDR3. MiXCR, applied by TCRdb to the reads, yields one record per CDR3 protein. Here the sample spans about 180,000 distinct CDR3 sequences, around 48% being singletons. The V gene's germline CDR1 is SNHLY and CDR2 FYNNEI. V gave up 1 base and J gave up 11 bases, with 14 bases separating them. The CDR3 is 13 residues long. These data originate in a study of CD8+CD57+ T cells in acquired aplastic anemia. Study details: Sorted CD4+ and CD8+ cells yielded DNA averaging around 3.2 ug.

The source is a human donor with aplastic anemia. Material: sorted CD4+, CD8+, or CD8+CD57+ T cells (not recorded which) from PBMCs. This chain connects TRBV2 to TRBJ1-1, with D possibly matching TRBD1 (6 bases). The CDR3 DNA reads as TGTGCCAGCAGTGAAGTTGGACAGCCCATGGCTTTCTTT. Translated: CASSEVGQPMAFF.